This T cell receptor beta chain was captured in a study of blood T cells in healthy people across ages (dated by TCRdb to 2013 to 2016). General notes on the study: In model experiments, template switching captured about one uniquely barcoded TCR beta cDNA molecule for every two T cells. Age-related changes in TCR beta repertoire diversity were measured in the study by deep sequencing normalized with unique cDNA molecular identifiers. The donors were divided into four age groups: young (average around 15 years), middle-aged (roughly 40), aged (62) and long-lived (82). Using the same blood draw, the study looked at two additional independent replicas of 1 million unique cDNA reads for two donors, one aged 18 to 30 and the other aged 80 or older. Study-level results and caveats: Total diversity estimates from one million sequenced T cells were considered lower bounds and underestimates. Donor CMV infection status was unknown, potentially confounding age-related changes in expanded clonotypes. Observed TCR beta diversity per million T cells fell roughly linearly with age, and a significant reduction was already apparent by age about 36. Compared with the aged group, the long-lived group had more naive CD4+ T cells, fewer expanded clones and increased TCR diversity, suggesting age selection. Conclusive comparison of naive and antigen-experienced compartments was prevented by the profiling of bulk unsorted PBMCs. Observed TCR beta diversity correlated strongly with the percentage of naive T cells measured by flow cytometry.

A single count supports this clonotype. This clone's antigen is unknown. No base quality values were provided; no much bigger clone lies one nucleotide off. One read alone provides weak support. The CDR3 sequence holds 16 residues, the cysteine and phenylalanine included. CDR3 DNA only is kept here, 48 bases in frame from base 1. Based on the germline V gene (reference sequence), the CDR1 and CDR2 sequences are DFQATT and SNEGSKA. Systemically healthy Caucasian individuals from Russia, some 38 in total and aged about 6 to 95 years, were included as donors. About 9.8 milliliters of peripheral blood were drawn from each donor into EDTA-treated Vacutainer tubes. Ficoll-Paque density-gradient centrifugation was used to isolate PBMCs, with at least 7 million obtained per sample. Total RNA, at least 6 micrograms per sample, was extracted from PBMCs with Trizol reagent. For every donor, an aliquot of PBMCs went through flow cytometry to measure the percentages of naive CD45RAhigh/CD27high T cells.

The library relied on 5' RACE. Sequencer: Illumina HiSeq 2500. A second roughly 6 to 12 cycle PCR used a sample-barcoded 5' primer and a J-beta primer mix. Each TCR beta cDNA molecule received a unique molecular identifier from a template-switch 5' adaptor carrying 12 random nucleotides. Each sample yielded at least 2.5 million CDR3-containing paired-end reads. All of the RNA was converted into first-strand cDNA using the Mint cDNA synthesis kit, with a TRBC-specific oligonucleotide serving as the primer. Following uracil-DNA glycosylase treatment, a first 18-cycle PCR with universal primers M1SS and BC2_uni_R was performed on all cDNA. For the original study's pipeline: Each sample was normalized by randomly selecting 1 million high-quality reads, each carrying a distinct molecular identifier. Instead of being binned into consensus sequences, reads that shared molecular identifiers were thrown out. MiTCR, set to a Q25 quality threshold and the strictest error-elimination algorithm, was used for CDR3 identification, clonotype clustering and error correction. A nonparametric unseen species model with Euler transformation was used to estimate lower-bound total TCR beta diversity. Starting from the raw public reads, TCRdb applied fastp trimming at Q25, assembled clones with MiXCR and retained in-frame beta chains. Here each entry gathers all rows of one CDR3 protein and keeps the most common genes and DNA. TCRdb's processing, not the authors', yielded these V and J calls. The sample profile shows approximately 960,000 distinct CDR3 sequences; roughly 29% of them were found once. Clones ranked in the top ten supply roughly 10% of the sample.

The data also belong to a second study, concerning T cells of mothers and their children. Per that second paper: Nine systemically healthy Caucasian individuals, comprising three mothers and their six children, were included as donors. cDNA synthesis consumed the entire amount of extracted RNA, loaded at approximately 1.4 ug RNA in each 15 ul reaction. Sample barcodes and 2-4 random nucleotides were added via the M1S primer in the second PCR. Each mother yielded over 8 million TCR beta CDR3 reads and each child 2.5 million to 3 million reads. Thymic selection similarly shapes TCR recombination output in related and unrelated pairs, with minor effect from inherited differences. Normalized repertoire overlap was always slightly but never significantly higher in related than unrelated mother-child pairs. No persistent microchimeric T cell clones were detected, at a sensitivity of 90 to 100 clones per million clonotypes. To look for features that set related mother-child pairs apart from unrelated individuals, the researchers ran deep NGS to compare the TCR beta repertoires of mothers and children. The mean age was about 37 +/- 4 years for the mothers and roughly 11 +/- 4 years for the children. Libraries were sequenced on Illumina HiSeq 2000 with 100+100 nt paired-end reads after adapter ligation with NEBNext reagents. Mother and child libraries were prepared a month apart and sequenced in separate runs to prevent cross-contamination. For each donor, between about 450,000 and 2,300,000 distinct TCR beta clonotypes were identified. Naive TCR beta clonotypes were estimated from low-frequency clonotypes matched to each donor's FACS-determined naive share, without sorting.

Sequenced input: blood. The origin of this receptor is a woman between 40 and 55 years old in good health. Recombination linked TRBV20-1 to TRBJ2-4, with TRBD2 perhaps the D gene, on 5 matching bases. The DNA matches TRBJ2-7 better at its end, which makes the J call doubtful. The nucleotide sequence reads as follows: TGCAGTGCTAGAGGTCATCCCGGCGGGTACTCCTACGAGCAGTACTTC. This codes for CSARGHPGGYSYEQYF.